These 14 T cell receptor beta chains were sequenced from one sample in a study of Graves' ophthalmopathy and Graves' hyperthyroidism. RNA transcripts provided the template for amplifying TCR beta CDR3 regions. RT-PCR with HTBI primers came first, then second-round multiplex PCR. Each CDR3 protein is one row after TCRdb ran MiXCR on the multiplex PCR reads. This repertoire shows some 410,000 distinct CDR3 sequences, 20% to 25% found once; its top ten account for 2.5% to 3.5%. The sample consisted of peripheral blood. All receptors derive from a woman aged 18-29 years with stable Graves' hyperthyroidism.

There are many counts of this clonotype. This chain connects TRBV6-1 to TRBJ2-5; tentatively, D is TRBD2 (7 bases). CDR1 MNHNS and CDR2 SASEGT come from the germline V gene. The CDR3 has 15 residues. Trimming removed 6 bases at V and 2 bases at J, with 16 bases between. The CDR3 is CASSDLRGQQETQYF. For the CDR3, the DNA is TGTGCCAGCAGCGACCTGCGGGGGCAACAAGAGACCCAGTACTTC.

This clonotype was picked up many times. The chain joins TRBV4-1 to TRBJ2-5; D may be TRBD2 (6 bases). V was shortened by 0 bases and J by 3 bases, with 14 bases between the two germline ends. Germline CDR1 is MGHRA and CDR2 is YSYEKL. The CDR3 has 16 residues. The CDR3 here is CASSQDGGWPKETQYF. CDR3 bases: TGCGCCAGCAGCCAAGATGGGGGGTGGCCTAAAGAGACCCAGTACTTC.

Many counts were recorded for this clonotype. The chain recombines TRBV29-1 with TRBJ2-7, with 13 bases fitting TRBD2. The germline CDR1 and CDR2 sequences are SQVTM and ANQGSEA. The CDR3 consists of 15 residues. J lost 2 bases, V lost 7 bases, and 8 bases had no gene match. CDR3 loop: CSATPGLAGAYEQYF. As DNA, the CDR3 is TGCAGCGCCACACCCGGACTAGCGGGAGCCTACGAGCAGTACTTC.

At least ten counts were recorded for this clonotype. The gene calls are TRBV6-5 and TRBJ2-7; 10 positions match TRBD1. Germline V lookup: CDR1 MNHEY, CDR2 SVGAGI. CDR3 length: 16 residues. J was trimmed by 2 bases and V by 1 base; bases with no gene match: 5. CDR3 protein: CASSYFGDRGPYEQYF. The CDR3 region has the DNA TGTGCCAGCAGTTACTTCGGGGACAGGGGACCCTACGAGCAGTACTTC.

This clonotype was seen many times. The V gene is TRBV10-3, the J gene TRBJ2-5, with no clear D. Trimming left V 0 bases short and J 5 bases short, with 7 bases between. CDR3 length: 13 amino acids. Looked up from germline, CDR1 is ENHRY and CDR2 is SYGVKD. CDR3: CAISESSRETQYF. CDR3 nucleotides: TGTGCCATCAGTGAGTCATCGCGGGAGACCCAGTACTTC.

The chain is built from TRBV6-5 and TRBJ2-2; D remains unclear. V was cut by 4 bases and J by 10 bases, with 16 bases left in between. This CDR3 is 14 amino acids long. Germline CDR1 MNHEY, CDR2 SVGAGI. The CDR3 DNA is TGTGCCAGCAGTTCTGAACTTGGTACGATGGAGCTGTTTTTT. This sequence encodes CASSSELGTMELFF.

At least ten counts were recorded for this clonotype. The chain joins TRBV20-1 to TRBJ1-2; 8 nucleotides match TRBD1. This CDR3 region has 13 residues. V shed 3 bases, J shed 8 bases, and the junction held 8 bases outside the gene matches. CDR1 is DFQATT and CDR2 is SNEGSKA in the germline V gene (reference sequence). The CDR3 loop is CSASRQGAQGYTF. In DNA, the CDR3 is TGCAGTGCTAGCAGGCAGGGGGCTCAAGGCTACACCTTC.

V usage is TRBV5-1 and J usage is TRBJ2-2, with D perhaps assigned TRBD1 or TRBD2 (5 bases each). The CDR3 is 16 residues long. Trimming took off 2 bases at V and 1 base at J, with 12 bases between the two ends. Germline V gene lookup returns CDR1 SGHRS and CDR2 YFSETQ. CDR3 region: CASSFQGRMNTGELFF. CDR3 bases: TGCGCCAGCAGCTTCCAGGGACGAATGAACACCGGGGAGCTGTTTTTT.

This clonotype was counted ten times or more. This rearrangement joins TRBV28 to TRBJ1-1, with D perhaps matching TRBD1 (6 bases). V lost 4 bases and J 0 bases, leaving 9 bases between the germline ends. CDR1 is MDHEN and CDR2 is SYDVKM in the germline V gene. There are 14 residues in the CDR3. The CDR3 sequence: CASSSGGLNTEAFF. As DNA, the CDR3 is TGTGCCAGCAGTTCGGGGGGCTTGAACACTGAAGCTTTCTTT.

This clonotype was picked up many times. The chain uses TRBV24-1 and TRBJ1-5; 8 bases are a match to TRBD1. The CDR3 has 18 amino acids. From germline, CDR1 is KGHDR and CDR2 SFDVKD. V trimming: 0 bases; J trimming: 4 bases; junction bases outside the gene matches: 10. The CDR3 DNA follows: TGTGCCACCAGTGATTTGAAGACGGGGACAGGAGAGAATCAGCCCCAGCATTTT. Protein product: CATSDLKTGTGENQPQHF.

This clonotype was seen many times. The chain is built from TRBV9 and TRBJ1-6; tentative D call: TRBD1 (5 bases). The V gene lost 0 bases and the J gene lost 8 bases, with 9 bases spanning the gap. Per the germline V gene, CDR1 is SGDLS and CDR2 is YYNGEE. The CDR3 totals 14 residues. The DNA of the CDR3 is TGTGCCAGCAGCGTAGTGGGGCGGTATTCACCCCTCCACTTT. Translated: CASSVVGRYSPLHF.

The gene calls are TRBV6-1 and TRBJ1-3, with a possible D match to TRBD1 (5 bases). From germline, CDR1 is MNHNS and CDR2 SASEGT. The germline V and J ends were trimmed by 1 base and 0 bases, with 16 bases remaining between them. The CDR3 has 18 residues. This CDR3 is CASSEEGTGLPSGNTIYF. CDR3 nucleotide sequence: TGTGCCAGCAGTGAAGAAGGGACGGGACTTCCCTCTGGAAACACCATATATTTT.

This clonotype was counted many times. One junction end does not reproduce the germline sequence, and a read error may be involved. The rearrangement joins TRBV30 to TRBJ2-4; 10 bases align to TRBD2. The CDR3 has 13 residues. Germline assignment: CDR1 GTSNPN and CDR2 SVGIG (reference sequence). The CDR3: CAFQREGRNIKYF. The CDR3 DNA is TGTGCCTTCCAGCGGGAGGGACGGAACATTAAGTACTTC. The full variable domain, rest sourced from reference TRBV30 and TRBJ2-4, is SQTIHQWPATLVQPVGSPLSLECTVEGTSNPNLYWYRQAAGRGLQLLFYSVGIGQISSEVPQNLSASRPQDRQFILSSKKLLLSDSGFYLCAFQREGRNIKYFGAGTRLSVL.

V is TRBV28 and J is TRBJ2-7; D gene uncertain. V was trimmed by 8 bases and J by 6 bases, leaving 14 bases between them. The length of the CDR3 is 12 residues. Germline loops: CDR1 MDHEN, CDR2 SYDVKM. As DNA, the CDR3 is TGTGCCAGCGGGTCGGGTCAGGCCGAGCAGTACTTC. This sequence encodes CASGSGQAEQYF.